The source of this T cell receptor (beta chain) is a study of T cell responses to AZD1222 COVID-19 vaccine. TCRdb's copy holds only in-frame clones and misses some; the assay was immunoSEQ multiplex PCR. This table has 80,000 to 95,000 clones, 90% appearing once. This clone has just one count. Its cognate antigen is unknown. Trimming removed 5 bases from V and 0 bases from J, with 7 bases in between. The CDR3 runs 13 residues. Germline values: CDR1 MNHEY, CDR2 SMNVEV (reference sequence). General study findings and limits: Reportedly, nearly half the spike-specific TCRs target unmutated variant regions. It was only five to seven AZD1222 recipients who were seropositive at baseline. Spike as a whole was targeted by vaccine-associated CD4 TCRs, dominant at 160-218 and 743-854.

The origin of this receptor is an adult who received the AZD1222 COVID-19 vaccine. The sample consisted of peripheral blood, taken 28 days after the second AZD1222 dose. The chain joins TRBV27 to TRBJ1-1; D remains unclear. The CDR3 loop is CASSPQMNTEAFF. CDR3 DNA sequence: TGTGCCAGCAGTCCCCAAATGAACACTGAAGCTTTCTTT.